This T cell receptor beta chain was documented in a study of regulatory T cells in long-lasting Graves disease. Specified time point: newly diagnosed GD, antithyroid drugs for less than 3 months. The TCR library was prepared using RNA isolated from PBMCs. The diagnosis of Graves' disease used American Thyroid Association guidelines. Investigators prepared the TCR beta libraries by applying iRepertoire HTBI primers and Arm-PCR of CDR3 regions. TCRdb re-derived calls from the multiplex PCR reads in MiXCR, one entry per CDR3 protein. The sample contains 450,000 to 650,000 distinct CDR3 sequences, about 16% of which appear only once. V gave up 6 bases and J gave up 4 bases, with 13 bases separating them. Germline CDR1 is SNHLY and CDR2 is FYNNEI. There are 14 residues in the CDR3. This clonotype showed up many times. These same records also appear under a second study, on T cells in Graves' hyperthyroidism and ophthalmopathy. As that report states: Graves' hyperthyroidism without ophthalmopathy progression within 18 months was termed stable. Exclusion criteria comprised uncontrolled infection, other autoimmune disease, pregnancy or lactation.

The clonotype was recovered from a middle-aged woman with Graves disease. The V and J genes are TRBV2 and TRBJ1-5; D remains unclear. The sample here was peripheral blood mononuclear cells (PBMCs), taken at new diagnosis, from a patient treated with antithyroid drugs. CDR3 loop: CASRRIQGNQPQHF. The CDR3 DNA reads TGTGCCAGCAGAAGAATACAAGGGAATCAGCCCCAGCATTTT. The variable domain in full, completed from reference TRBV2 and TRBJ1-5, reads EPEVTQTPSHQVTQMGQEVILRCVPISNHLYFYWYRQILGQKVEFLVSFYNNEISEKSEIFDDQFSVERPDGSNFTLKIRSTKLEDSAMYFCASRRIQGNQPQHFGDGTRLSIL.